This T cell receptor beta chain was sequenced in a study of blood T cells in healthy people across ages. Study findings and constraints: CMV status of donors was not determined, possibly confounding expanded clonotype changes. Strongly correlated with naive T cell percentage was TCR beta diversity. What prevented conclusive comparison of naive and antigen-experienced cells was that PBMCs were unsorted.

The V and J ends lost 3 bases and 4 bases respectively, with 14 bases between them. Germline V gene sequence: CDR1 KGHDR, CDR2 SFDVKD. The CDR3 consists of 15 residues. The second PCR ran roughly 6 to 11 cycles with a sample-barcoded 5' primer and J-beta primers. One entry per CDR3 protein results from TCRdb running MiXCR on the 5' RACE reads. The sample has 1.8 million or so distinct CDR3 sequences, more than 35% seen once. Only a few counts were recorded for this clonotype. Its antigen is as yet unknown. This TCR was recovered from a human donor in good health. The chain links TRBV24-1 to TRBJ2-5; no firm D call. The sequenced material came from blood. The chain's CDR3 is CATSDPLLSPETQYF. CDR3 nucleotide sequence: TGTGCCACCAGTGATCCTCTCCTAAGCCCAGAGACCCAGTACTTC.